The sequence of this T cell receptor beta chain was determined in a study of T cell repertoires in cytomegalovirus infection. About the research overall: Indications came from public TCR beta signatures; they pointed to CMV infection and to a matching HLA type. Regarding the study as a whole: HLA-C-restricted CMV clonotypes gave the most frequent clonotype in two of eight donors. Adding up the frequency of public TCR beta families identified people who carried CMV plus the relevant HLA.

The V end lost 8 bases, the J end lost 9 bases, and 20 bases lay between the germline ends. CDR1 and CDR2 (germline): DFQATT, SNEGSKA (reference sequence). The CDR3 has 13 residues. Regarding this clonotype: Its antigen is undetermined.

In TCRdb, the reads were re-called with MiXCR into one record per CDR3 protein. Found here are about 310,000 distinct CDR3 sequences, 15% to 20% of them singletons; the top ten hold 9.5% to 15%. The receptor was derived from a human donor in good health (CMV status not recorded). Some clones in this sample may be carry-over from other donors' samples. V is TRBV20-1 and J is TRBJ2-4; D is possibly TRBD2 (6 bases). Sequences were obtained from PBMCs. CDR3 DNA: TGCAGTCCTTTAACTAGCCCCGGGATCATTCAGTACTTC. This encodes CSPLTSPGIIQYF.